The sequence of this T cell receptor beta chain was determined in a study of T cell repertoires in cytomegalovirus infection. In the study overall: CMV epitopes used comprised recently identified HLA-C-restricted ones and well-studied HLA-B-restricted ones. CMV infection and matching HLA type were both indicated by public TCR beta signatures. Study outcomes and limitations: Carriage of CMV together with the relevant HLA was identifiable through cumulative public TCR beta family frequency. CMV-specific TCR beta clonotypes restricted by HLA-C dominated the ex vivo response.

TCRdb re-called the reads through MiXCR, storing one row per CDR3 protein. The sample holds roughly 920,000 distinct CDR3 sequences, approximately 32% seen once. Comments on this clonotype: Its antigen is not identified. The junction shows a germline mismatch at one end, possibly a read error.

The CDR3 is 15 amino acids. Germline V CDR1 and CDR2: MNHEY, SVGAGI. Sequenced here: cultured CD8+ T cells from PBMCs, sampled from culture after CMV antigen stimulation. V and J are TRBV6-5 and TRBJ2-2; TRBD2 is a possible D gene (6 bases). The source of this sequence is a human donor in good health (CMV status not recorded). Some clones in this sample may be carry-over from other donors' samples. The CDR3 sequence is CANSIFSGDAGELFF. The CDR3 DNA is TGTGCCAACAGTATTTTCTCGGGAGACGCCGGGGAGCTGTTTTTT.